This TCR beta chain stems from a study of cytomegalovirus exposure and HLA in healthy donors. This PCR relied on a set of 60 Vbeta primers and 13 Jbeta primers. Libraries were prepared by immunoSEQ multiplex PCR; TCRdb keeps only in-frame clonotypes and omits some of them. The sample has 150,000 to 200,000 clones, 75% to 85% seen once. About this clone: Its target is not known.

General study findings and limits: The authors later linked a missense DCLRE1C variant to TCR beta V- and J-gene trimming. Productive rates of about 90% or about 30% were seen for most TCR beta V segments in an earlier analysis. The study listed under 200 cytomegalovirus-associated TCR beta chains.

This sequence was found in a man aged 50-60 years in good health and CMV-seropositive. Sequencing input: PBMCs.

The CDR3 nucleotides are TGTGCCATCAGTGAGTCACGGACACCTTCCTACGAGCAGTACTTC. It translates to CAISESRTPSYEQYF. V usage is TRBV10-3 and J usage is TRBJ2-7, with D possibly being TRBD1 (5 bases). The V end lost 0 bases, the J end lost 1 base, and 10 bases lay between the germline ends. This CDR3 is 15 amino acids long. The germline CDR1 and CDR2 sequences are ENHRY and SYGVKD.